Listed below are T cell receptor beta chains from one sample, sequenced in a study of esophageal squamous cell carcinoma under preoperative chemotherapy. Via MiXCR, TCRdb re-called the PCR reads, giving one row per CDR3 protein. The sample holds 34,000 or so distinct CDR3 sequences; 40% to 65% are singletons and the top ten take approximately 25%. The specimen was collected from a patient given preoperative chemotherapy. The receptors here all came from a human donor with esophageal squamous cell carcinoma. The donor label of this sample is uncertain. CDR3s include the opening cysteine and the closing phenylalanine or tryptophan. Each record gives: clone size, V gene, J gene, CDR3 length, D gene, CDR3 protein, CDR3 DNA. The D gene is left open where the match is weak. Part of the rows lack a size; the others show once, few, many or a class for expanded clones.

>many|TRBV11-2|TRBJ2-1|12|-
CASSLEVNEQFF
TGTGCCAGCAGCTTAGAGGTGAATGAGCAGTTCTTC
>many|TRBV7-2|TRBJ2-1|16|-
CASNQQATSSYNEQFF
TGTGCCAGCAACCAACAGGCTACGAGCTCCTACAATGAGCAGTTCTTC
>-|TRBV7-2|TRBJ2-3|15|TRBD2
CASSLAGGAKDTQYF
TGTGCCAGCAGCCTTGCGGGGGGAGCGAAAGATACGCAGTATTTC
>many|TRBV27|TRBJ2-3|16|TRBD2
CASSSRLAGGTDTQYF
TGTGCCAGCAGTTCCAGACTAGCGGGGGGGACGGATACGCAGTATTTT
>-|TRBV7-6|TRBJ2-2|15|-
CASSPQGGSYNELFF
TGTGCCAGCAGCCCTCAGGGGGGATCCTACAATGAGCTGTTTTTT
>-|TRBV7-8|TRBJ2-3|13|-
CATGPTGEGTQYF
TGTGCCACGGGGCCTACAGGGGAGGGTACGCAGTATTTC
>-|TRBV6-1|TRBJ2-7|15|TRBD2
CASSRTSGSTYEQYF
TGTGCCAGCAGCCGGACTAGCGGGAGCACCTACGAGCAGTACTTC
>-|TRBV7-3|TRBJ2-3|17|-
CASSLSPEAAGTEAQYF
TGTGCCAGCAGCTTAAGCCCCGAGGCTGCGGGCACAGAGGCGCAGTATTTT
>-|TRBV7-2|TRBJ2-4|14|-
CAGSGGRAQNIQYF
TGTGCGGGCAGCGGCGGCCGAGCCCAAAACATCCAGTACTTC
>few|TRBV7-2|TRBJ2-7|13|-
CASQGLAEYEQYF
TGTGCCAGCCAGGGATTAGCGGAATACGAGCAGTACTTC
>medium-sized|TRBV7-2|TRBJ2-7|12|-
CASGLTSYEQYF
TGTGCCAGCGGGCTGACGTCCTACGAGCAGTACTTC
>-|TRBV11-3|TRBJ2-5|16|-
CASAVGGGCDQKTQYF
TGTGCCAGCGCGGTAGGCGGAGGTTGTGACCAAAAGACCCAGTACTTC
>medium-sized|TRBV7-2|TRBJ2-1|12|-
CASSFEANEQFF
TGTGCCAGCAGCTTTGAGGCCAATGAGCAGTTCTTC
>-|TRBV7-7|TRBJ2-3|15|-
CASSLGESFKDTQYF
TGTGCTAGCAGCTTGGGGGAGAGCTTCAAAGATACGCAGTATTTC
>once|TRBV5-4|TRBJ2-5|14|-
CASSQVLVQETQYF
TGTGCCAGCAGCCAGGTACTAGTTCAAGAGACCCAGTACTTC
>-|TRBV7-8|TRBJ2-3|17|TRBD2
CASSLARLAGATNTQYF
TGTGCCAGCAGCTTAGCGAGACTAGCGGGAGCCACAAATACGCAGTACTTT
>-|TRBV12-3/TRBV12-4|TRBJ2-3|15|TRBD2
CAMSLRAGGTDEQYF
TGTGCCATGAGCCTTCGGGCGGGGGGCACAGATGAGCAGTATTTT
>many|TRBV6-2/TRBV6-3|TRBJ2-4|14|TRBD2
CASRLAGVTNIQYF
TGTGCCAGCAGACTAGCGGGGGTTACAAACATTCAGTACTTC
>-|TRBV10-3|TRBJ1-6|21|-
CAISEQKRVETKSSYNSPLHF
TGTGCCATCAGTGAGCAAAAAAGGGTAGAGACCAAAAGCTCCTATAATTCACCCCTCCACTTT
>-|TRBV7-2|TRBJ2-6|13|-
CAGRCAGANVLTF
TGTGCCGGCAGGTGCGCTGGGGCCAACGTCCTGACCTTC
>-|TRBV7-7|TRBJ2-2|13|-
CASSREFTGKLYF
TGTGCTAGCAGCCGCGAGTTTACCGGGAAGCTGTATTTT
>-|TRBV6-1|TRBJ2-1|12|-
CASSPWGGEQFF
TGTGCCAGCAGCCCCTGGGGCGGTGAGCAGTTCTTC
>-|TRBV12-3/TRBV12-4|TRBJ2-5|16|-
CASAATGGGATDTQYF
TGTGCCAGCGCGGCTACCGGGGGCGGGGCCACAGATACCCAGTACTTC
>many|TRBV7-2|TRBJ1-4|15|-
CASSLGTGINEKLFF
TGTGCCAGCAGCTTGGGTACAGGGATCAATGAAAAACTGTTTTTT
>-|TRBV19|TRBJ2-1|15|TRBD2
CASSMGAGGYNEQFF
TGTGCCAGTAGTATGGGAGCGGGGGGCTACAATGAGCAGTTCTTC
>-|TRBV7-2|TRBJ2-3|15|TRBD2
CASSLLAGATGTQYF
TGTGCCAGCAGCTTACTAGCGGGGGCCACAGGGACGCAGTATTTT
>few|TRBV7-3|TRBJ2-1|17|-
CASSFPDGGDRYNEQFF
TGTGCCAGCAGCTTCCCGGATGGCGGGGACCGCTACAATGAGCAGTTCTTC
>-|TRBV7-8|TRBJ2-2|13|TRBD1
CASHRGSTDEQFF
TGTGCCAGCCACAGGGGAAGCACAGATGAGCAGTTTTTT
>once|TRBV7-2|TRBJ2-5|16|TRBD2
CASSSGRGAPRKSRYF
TGTGCCAGCAGCTCTGGGCGGGGGGCCCCTCGGAAGTCCCGGTATTTC
>-|TRBV11-3|TRBJ2-6|12|-
CASSSGSHVLTF
TGTGCCAGCAGCTCCGGCTCACACGTCCTGACTTTC
>few|TRBV24-1|TRBJ1-1|15|TRBD1
CATSEGGLWDTEAFF
TGTGCCACCAGTGAAGGGGGCTTGTGGGACACTGAAGCTTTCTTT
>-|TRBV6-8|TRBJ2-3|14|-
CASWGRLAEDIQYF
TGTGCCAGCTGGGGGCGGTTAGCCGAAGATATTCAGTATTTC
>many|TRBV6-1|TRBJ1-3|14|-
CASTDDMYGNTIYF
TGTGCCAGCACAGACGACATGTATGGAAACACCATATATTTT
>once|TRBV5-1|TRBJ2-2|14|-
CASSPGGASGELFF
TGCGCCAGCAGCCCCGGAGGGGCGAGCGGGGAGCTGTTTTTT
>-|TRBV6-2/TRBV6-3|TRBJ2-3|14|-
CASSGGHDTDTQYF
TGTGCGAGCAGTGGGGGACATGACACAGATACGCAGTATTTT
>few|TRBV12-3/TRBV12-4|TRBJ2-4|16|TRBD2
CASRVTGGGAKNTQYF
TGTGCGAGCCGTGTTACGGGCGGGGGGGCCAAAAATACTCAGTATTTC
>-|TRBV7-6|TRBJ2-2|15|TRBD1
CASSIGTDNTGTQFF
TGTGCCAGCTCTATCGGGACAGATAACACCGGTACGCAGTTTTTT
>many|TRBV19|TRBJ2-5|14|TRBD2
CASSDRGVQETQYF
TGTGCCAGTAGTGACCGGGGGGTTCAAGAGACCCAGTACTTC
>-|TRBV7-2|TRBJ2-5|14|-
CAGSPGRAKDTQYF
TGTGCGGGCAGCCCCGGTCGTGCCAAAGACACCCAGTACTTC
>-|TRBV7-8|TRBJ2-1|11|-
CASTSYNEQFF
TGTGCCAGCACCTCTTACAATGAGCAGTTCTTC
>-|TRBV12-3/TRBV12-4|TRBJ2-4|14|-
CASSLRGGKNTQYF
TGTGCCAGCAGTTTAAGGGGAGGTAAAAATACGCAGTACTTC
>few|TRBV7-9|TRBJ1-4|17|TRBD1
CASSLARGRGTNEKLFF
TGTGCCAGCAGCTTAGCTAGGGGGCGCGGAACTAATGAAAAACTGTTTTTT
>-|TRBV7-6|TRBJ2-1|15|TRBD2
CASSSRLAGPGEQFF
TGTGCCAGCAGCTCCCGACTAGCGGGGCCCGGGGAGCAGTTCTTC
>many|TRBV11-2|TRBJ2-7|15|-
CASSLVSGPRYEQYF
TGTGCCAGCAGCTTAGTTTCAGGACCCCGCTACGAGCAGTACTTC
>many|TRBV7-2|TRBJ2-2|14|-
CASSLDRGTGELFF
TGTGCCAGCAGCTTAGACAGAGGCACCGGGGAGCTGTTTTTT